This record looks at one T cell receptor (beta chain) sequence and its context. This sample was included in a study of blood T cell repertoires in COVID-19. The data were produced by immunoSEQ multiplex PCR, yet TCRdb's version contains in-frame clones alone and is incomplete. The sample yields some 54,000 clones, roughly 91% seen once. There are 14 residues in the CDR3. V lost 2 bases to trimming and J lost 3 bases, with 11 bases between them. Germline V gene lookup returns CDR1 MGHDK and CDR2 SYGVNS. J is TRBJ2-7 and V is TRBV25-1; no clear D. The sequence was obtained from a man at least 80 years old with active or convalescent COVID-19. What was sequenced was peripheral blood. CDR3 residues: CASSEGYSIYEQYF. CDR3 coding DNA: TGTGCCAGCAGTGAAGGATACAGTATCTACGAGCAGTACTTC.